A selection of T cell receptor beta chains follows, all from one sample in a study of tumor-infiltrating lymphocytes in primary liver carcinoma. TCRdb analysed the multiplex PCR reads with MiXCR anew, one entry per CDR3 protein. In the table there are about 310,000 distinct CDR3 sequences, approximately 60% of which are singletons. Sequenced: peripheral blood. These receptors were collected from a man aged 40-49 years with primary liver carcinoma and hepatitis B virus infection. CDR3s include the opening cysteine and the closing phenylalanine or tryptophan. Fields, in order: CDR3 protein, CDR3 DNA, J gene, CDR3 length, D gene, V gene, clone size. A D gene is named only where the DNA matches it firmly. Clone size, where shown, is once, few, many, or a class for clones that have expanded.

CDR3aa: CASSTDGTEAFF; CDR3nt: TGTGCCAGCTCAACGGACGGTACTGAAGCTTTCTTT; j_gene: TRBJ1-1; len: 12; d_gene: .; v_gene: TRBV25-1; abundance: .
CDR3aa: CASSLGQGSEQYF; CDR3nt: TGTGCCAGCAGCTTGGGGCAGGGGAGCGAGCAGTACTTC; j_gene: TRBJ2-7; len: 13; d_gene: .; v_gene: TRBV5-6; abundance: many
CDR3aa: CASVGGSRNKQSF; CDR3nt: TGTGCTAGTGTAGGCGGATCGAGGAATAAGCAGTCCTTC; j_gene: TRBJ2-1; len: 13; d_gene: .; v_gene: TRBV12-5; abundance: .
CDR3aa: CASSEAQGANSPLHF; CDR3nt: TGTGCCAGCAGTGAAGCCCAGGGGGCGAATTCACCCCTCCACTTT; j_gene: TRBJ1-6; len: 15; d_gene: TRBD1; v_gene: TRBV6-1; abundance: few
CDR3aa: CASSPGTSVTNEKLFF; CDR3nt: TGTGCCAGCAGCCCAGGGACGTCGGTAACTAATGAAAAACTGTTTTTT; j_gene: TRBJ1-4; len: 16; d_gene: .; v_gene: TRBV9; abundance: once
CDR3aa: CSARTTGFAFF; CDR3nt: TGCAGTGCTAGGACGACAGGTTTTGCTTTCTTT; j_gene: TRBJ1-1; len: 11; d_gene: .; v_gene: TRBV20-1; abundance: .
CDR3aa: CASSYGGAASEQYF; CDR3nt: TGTGCCAGCAGTTATGGGGGGGCCGCCAGCGAGCAGTACTTC; j_gene: TRBJ2-7; len: 14; d_gene: .; v_gene: TRBV6-5; abundance: few
CDR3aa: CASSHQRGSGTLSSDTQYF; CDR3nt: TGCGCCAGCAGCCACCAACGGGGTAGCGGCACCCTAAGCTCAGATACGCAGTATTTT; j_gene: TRBJ2-3; len: 19; d_gene: .; v_gene: TRBV5-1; abundance: .
CDR3aa: CASGVDRANEQFF; CDR3nt: TGTGCTAGTGGTGTGGACAGGGCCAATGAGCAGTTCTTC; j_gene: TRBJ2-1; len: 13; d_gene: TRBD1; v_gene: TRBV12-5; abundance: many
CDR3aa: CAWTAGSGRMDEQFF; CDR3nt: TGTGCCTGGACCGCGGGGAGCGGGAGGATGGATGAGCAGTTCTTC; j_gene: TRBJ2-1; len: 15; d_gene: TRBD2; v_gene: TRBV30; abundance: .
CDR3aa: CASSQDYTDDQPQHF; CDR3nt: TGTGCCAGCAGCCAAGATTACACGGATGATCAGCCCCAGCATTTT; j_gene: TRBJ1-5; len: 15; d_gene: .; v_gene: TRBV4-2; abundance: many
CDR3aa: CAVWGTANTETFF; CDR3nt: TGTGCCGTTTGGGGGACCGCGAACACTGAAACTTTCTTT; j_gene: TRBJ1-1; len: 13; d_gene: .; v_gene: TRBV10-3; abundance: .
CDR3aa: CASSQELAASQQEKLFF; CDR3nt: TGCGCCAGCAGCCAAGAACTGGCAGCCTCCCAACAGGAAAAACTGTTTTTT; j_gene: TRBJ1-4; len: 17; d_gene: .; v_gene: TRBV4-1; abundance: .
CDR3aa: CASSEEGGVYEQYF; CDR3nt: TGTGCCAGCAGTGAAGAGGGGGGGGTCTACGAGCAGTACTTC; j_gene: TRBJ2-7; len: 14; d_gene: .; v_gene: TRBV6-1; abundance: .
CDR3aa: CVSSFAGLAGLSSNNEQFF; CDR3nt: TGTGTCAGCAGTTTTGCGGGACTAGCGGGATTGAGCTCCAACAATGAGCAGTTCTTC; j_gene: TRBJ2-1; len: 19; d_gene: TRBD2; v_gene: TRBV28; abundance: .
CDR3aa: CASILRGDSNQPQHF; CDR3nt: TGCGCCAGCATCCTCAGGGGGGATAGCAATCAGCCCCAGCATTTT; j_gene: TRBJ1-5; len: 15; d_gene: TRBD1; v_gene: TRBV23-1; abundance: .
CDR3aa: CASSLEASGGGEQFF; CDR3nt: TGCGCCAGCAGCTTGGAGGCTAGCGGGGGGGGGGAGCAGTTCTTC; j_gene: TRBJ2-1; len: 15; d_gene: TRBD2; v_gene: TRBV5-1; abundance: .
CDR3aa: CSVDHYGYTF; CDR3nt: TGCAGCGTTGACCACTATGGCTACACCTTC; j_gene: TRBJ1-2; len: 10; d_gene: .; v_gene: TRBV29-1; abundance: many
CDR3aa: CASRLHTAELFF; CDR3nt: TGCGCCAGCAGACTCCACACCGCGGAGCTGTTTTTT; j_gene: TRBJ2-2; len: 12; d_gene: .; v_gene: TRBV5-5; abundance: .
CDR3aa: CASSQRTGLGNTIYF; CDR3nt: TGTGCCAGCAGCCAGAGGACAGGGTTAGGAAACACCATATATTTT; j_gene: TRBJ1-3; len: 15; d_gene: TRBD1; v_gene: TRBV12-3/TRBV12-4; abundance: .
CDR3aa: CASTSISGAHNEQFF; CDR3nt: TGTGCCAGCACCTCAATTTCAGGGGCCCACAATGAGCAGTTCTTC; j_gene: TRBJ2-1; len: 15; d_gene: .; v_gene: TRBV7-9; abundance: .
CDR3aa: CASSDYRDYGYTF; CDR3nt: TGTGCCAGCAGTGATTACAGGGACTATGGCTACACCTTC; j_gene: TRBJ1-2; len: 13; d_gene: .; v_gene: TRBV6-2/TRBV6-3; abundance: .
CDR3aa: CASSLLEGPQPQHF; CDR3nt: TGTGCCAGCAGCCTGCTAGAGGGGCCTCAGCCCCAGCATTTT; j_gene: TRBJ1-5; len: 14; d_gene: .; v_gene: TRBV4-2; abundance: many
CDR3aa: CASSFPGTAEAFF; CDR3nt: TGTGCCAGCAGTTTCCCGGGGACGGCTGAAGCTTTCTTT; j_gene: TRBJ1-1; len: 13; d_gene: .; v_gene: TRBV28; abundance: .
CDR3aa: CTSSELPGQAYYEQYF; CDR3nt: TGTACCAGCAGTGAACTACCGGGACAGGCTTACTACGAGCAGTACTTC; j_gene: TRBJ2-7; len: 16; d_gene: TRBD1; v_gene: TRBV6-1; abundance: .
CDR3aa: CASSLRQGDNEQFF; CDR3nt: TGTGCCAGTAGCCTCAGACAGGGGGACAATGAGCAGTTCTTC; j_gene: TRBJ2-1; len: 14; d_gene: TRBD1; v_gene: TRBV4-2; abundance: .
CDR3aa: CASSLGVSDYEQYF; CDR3nt: TGTGCCAGCAGCTTAGGTGTGTCAGACTACGAGCAGTACTTC; j_gene: TRBJ2-7; len: 14; d_gene: .; v_gene: TRBV11-2; abundance: many
CDR3aa: CASSSTTSPGRDTQYF; CDR3nt: TGTGCCAGCAGCTCAACTACTAGCCCGGGTAGAGATACGCAGTATTTT; j_gene: TRBJ2-3; len: 16; d_gene: .; v_gene: TRBV11-2; abundance: .
CDR3aa: CASSRPAGVEQFF; CDR3nt: TGTGCCAGCAGCCGCCCAGCGGGAGTTGAGCAGTTCTTC; j_gene: TRBJ2-1; len: 13; d_gene: TRBD2; v_gene: TRBV11-2; abundance: many
CDR3aa: CASSFSGGAQCF; CDR3nt: TGTGCCAGCAGCTTCAGTGGGGGGGCCCAGTGCTTC; j_gene: TRBJ2-5; len: 12; d_gene: .; v_gene: TRBV11-2; abundance: .
CDR3aa: CASSTTSGSANTQYF; CDR3nt: TGTGCCAGCAGCACGACTAGCGGGAGCGCTAATACGCAGTATTTT; j_gene: TRBJ2-3; len: 15; d_gene: TRBD2; v_gene: TRBV7-9; abundance: .
CDR3aa: CATGTGPSGTQHF; CDR3nt: TGTGCCACCGGGACAGGGCCCTCAGGAACCCAGCATTTT; j_gene: TRBJ1-5; len: 13; d_gene: TRBD1; v_gene: TRBV10-3; abundance: many
CDR3aa: CASSRTGVSNQPQHF; CDR3nt: TGTGCCAGCAGCCGTACAGGAGTTAGCAATCAGCCCCAGCATTTT; j_gene: TRBJ1-5; len: 15; d_gene: .; v_gene: TRBV11-2; abundance: .
CDR3aa: CTSSLAVGTAYGYTF; CDR3nt: TGTACCAGCAGCTTAGCGGTCGGGACGGCCTATGGCTACACCTTC; j_gene: TRBJ1-2; len: 15; d_gene: .; v_gene: TRBV7-8; abundance: .
CDR3aa: CASSQLVPGQGANNEQFF; CDR3nt: TGTGCCAGCAGCCAACTTGTTCCGGGACAGGGGGCGAACAATGAGCAGTTCTTC; j_gene: TRBJ2-1; len: 18; d_gene: TRBD1; v_gene: TRBV4-2; abundance: .
CDR3aa: CASGPGRVTGELFF; CDR3nt: TGTGCCAGCGGCCCGGGGAGGGTAACCGGTGAGCTGTTTTTT; j_gene: TRBJ2-2; len: 14; d_gene: TRBD2; v_gene: TRBV11-2; abundance: .
CDR3aa: CASSLKITGQGVREQYF; CDR3nt: TGTGCCAGCAGCTTAAAGATTACGGGACAGGGGGTTCGAGAGCAGTACTTC; j_gene: TRBJ2-7; len: 17; d_gene: TRBD1; v_gene: TRBV11-2; abundance: few
CDR3aa: CASSPLGGNTIYF; CDR3nt: TGTGCCAGCAGCCCCTTGGGTGGAAACACCATATATTTT; j_gene: TRBJ1-3; len: 13; d_gene: .; v_gene: TRBV4-2; abundance: many
CDR3aa: CSVTLGETYNGQFF; CDR3nt: TGCAGCGTTACCCTCGGTGAAACCTACAATGGACAGTTCTTC; j_gene: TRBJ2-1; len: 14; d_gene: .; v_gene: TRBV29-1; abundance: .
CDR3aa: CASSRAFSGANVLTF; CDR3nt: TGTGCCAGCAGCCGTGCCTTCTCTGGGGCCAACGTCCTGACTTTC; j_gene: TRBJ2-6; len: 15; d_gene: .; v_gene: TRBV5-4; abundance: .
CDR3aa: CASSATSGSLAKNIQYF; CDR3nt: TGTGCCAGCAGCGCGACTAGCGGGAGTCTAGCCAAAAACATTCAGTACTTC; j_gene: TRBJ2-4; len: 17; d_gene: TRBD2; v_gene: TRBV11-1; abundance: many
CDR3aa: CASSFGAVTMGNEQFF; CDR3nt: TGCGCCAGCAGCTTCGGGGCGGTTACCATGGGGAATGAGCAGTTCTTC; j_gene: TRBJ2-1; len: 16; d_gene: .; v_gene: TRBV5-1; abundance: few
CDR3aa: CASSLKSSAEAFF; CDR3nt: TGTGCCAGCAGCTTAAAGTCGAGTGCTGAAGCTTTCTTT; j_gene: TRBJ1-1; len: 13; d_gene: .; v_gene: TRBV11-2; abundance: many
CDR3aa: CAIVPGLENEQFF; CDR3nt: TGTGCCATCGTCCCGGGACTAGAGAATGAGCAGTTCTTC; j_gene: TRBJ2-1; len: 13; d_gene: TRBD2; v_gene: TRBV10-3; abundance: many
CDR3aa: CASSPSRGADYGYTF; CDR3nt: TGTGCCAGCAGCCCTTCCCGGGGGGCAGACTATGGCTACACCTTC; j_gene: TRBJ1-2; len: 15; d_gene: .; v_gene: TRBV6-6; abundance: many
CDR3aa: CATKPTSGGGTDTQYF; CDR3nt: TGTGCCACCAAACCTACTAGCGGGGGCGGCACAGATACGCAGTATTTT; j_gene: TRBJ2-3; len: 16; d_gene: TRBD2; v_gene: TRBV10-3; abundance: many
CDR3aa: CSVALAGGPTDTQYF; CDR3nt: TGCAGCGTTGCTCTAGCGGGAGGGCCCACAGATACGCAGTATTTT; j_gene: TRBJ2-3; len: 15; d_gene: TRBD2; v_gene: TRBV29-1; abundance: many